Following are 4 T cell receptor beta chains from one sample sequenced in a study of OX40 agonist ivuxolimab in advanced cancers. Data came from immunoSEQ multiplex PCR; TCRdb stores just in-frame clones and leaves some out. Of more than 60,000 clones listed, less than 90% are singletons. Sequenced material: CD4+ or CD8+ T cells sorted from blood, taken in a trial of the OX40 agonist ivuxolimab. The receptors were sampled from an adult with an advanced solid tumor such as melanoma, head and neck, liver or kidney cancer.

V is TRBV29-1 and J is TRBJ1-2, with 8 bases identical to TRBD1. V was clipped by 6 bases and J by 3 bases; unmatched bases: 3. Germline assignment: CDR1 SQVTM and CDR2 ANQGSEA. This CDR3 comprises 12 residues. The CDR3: CSVKQGDYGYTF. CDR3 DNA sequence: TGCAGCGTAAAACAGGGGGACTATGGCTACACCTTC.

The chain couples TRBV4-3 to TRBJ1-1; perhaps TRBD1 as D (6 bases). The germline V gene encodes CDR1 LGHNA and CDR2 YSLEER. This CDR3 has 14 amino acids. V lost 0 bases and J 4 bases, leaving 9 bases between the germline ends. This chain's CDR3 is CASSQDRGVTEAFF. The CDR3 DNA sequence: TGCGCCAGCAGCCAAGATAGGGGGGTCACTGAAGCTTTCTTT.

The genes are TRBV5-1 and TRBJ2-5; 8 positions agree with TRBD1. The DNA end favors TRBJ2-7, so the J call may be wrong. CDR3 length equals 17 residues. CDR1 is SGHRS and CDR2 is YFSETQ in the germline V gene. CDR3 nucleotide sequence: TGCGCCAGCAGCCCCCGCCCCCAGGGGGCGCAGGGCGTCGAGCAGTACTTC. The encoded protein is CASSPRPQGAQGVEQYF.

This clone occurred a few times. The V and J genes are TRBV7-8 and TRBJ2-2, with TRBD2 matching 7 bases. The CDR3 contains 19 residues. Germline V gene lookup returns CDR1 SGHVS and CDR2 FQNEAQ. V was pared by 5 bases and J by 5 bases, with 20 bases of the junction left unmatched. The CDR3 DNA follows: TGTGCCAGCAGCCCTAGGGAGGGGTGGTGGCTAGCGCGAACCGGGGAGCTGTTTTTT. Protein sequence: CASSPREGWWLARTGELFF.